This T cell receptor (beta chain) derives from a study of blood T cell repertoires in COVID-19. As for the study in general: Acute-phase and convalescent COVID-19 samples originated in the United States, Italy and Spain.

The germline V gene has CDR1 MDHEN and CDR2 SYDVKM. The CDR3 spans 15 residues. Germline trimming cut 2 bases from V and 8 bases from J; bases unmatched to any gene: 8. Assay used: immunoSEQ multiplex PCR; TCRdb lists only in-frame clones, some missing. The sample has about 59,000 clones; about nine tenths are singletons. The chain recombines TRBV28 with TRBJ2-2, with 7 bases that match TRBD2. Sequencing input: peripheral blood. The receptor comes from a human donor in a cohort sampled during active COVID-19. This CDR3 is CASSLGGGSAGELFF. The CDR3 nucleotides read TGTGCCAGCAGTTTAGGGGGGGGATCGGCTGGGGAGCTGTTTTTT.